This TCR beta chain was documented in a study of cytomegalovirus exposure and HLA in healthy donors. The CDR3 is 15 amino acids. The V gene's germline CDR1 is SGHTA and CDR2 FQGNSA. V was pared by 0 bases and J by 3 bases, with 5 bases of the junction left unmatched. Primers: 60 Vbeta forward and 13 Jbeta reverse. Assay used: immunoSEQ multiplex PCR; TCRdb lists only in-frame clones, some missing. The table has more than 85,000 clones, more than 9.5% seen once; the top ten hold approximately 15%. V usage is TRBV7-2 and J usage is TRBJ2-7; TRBD2 matches 7 bases. The sample taken for sequencing was PBMCs. The sequence was collected from a man aged 40-50 years in good health and CMV-seropositive. The DNA for the CDR3 is TGTGCCAGCAGCTTAGCTCGCGGGAGTTTCTACGAGCAGTACTTC. It translates to CASSLARGSFYEQYF.